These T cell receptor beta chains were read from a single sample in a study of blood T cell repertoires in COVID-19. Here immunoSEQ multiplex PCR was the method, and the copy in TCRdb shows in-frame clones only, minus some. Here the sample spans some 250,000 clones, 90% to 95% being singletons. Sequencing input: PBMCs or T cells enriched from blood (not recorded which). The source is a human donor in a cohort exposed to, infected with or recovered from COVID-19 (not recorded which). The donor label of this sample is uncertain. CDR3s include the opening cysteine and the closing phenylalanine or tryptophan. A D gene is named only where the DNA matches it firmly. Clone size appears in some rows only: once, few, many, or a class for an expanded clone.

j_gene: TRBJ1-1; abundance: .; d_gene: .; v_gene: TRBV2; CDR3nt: TGTGCCAGCAAGGGGCATCTCAACACTGAAGCTTTCTTT; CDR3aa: CASKGHLNTEAFF
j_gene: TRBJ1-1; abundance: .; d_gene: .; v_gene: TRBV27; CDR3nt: TGTGCCAGCATGAGGGAAGTCAAGAACACTGAAGCTTTCTTT; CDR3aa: CASMREVKNTEAFF
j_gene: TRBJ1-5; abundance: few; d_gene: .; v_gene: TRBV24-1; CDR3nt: TGTGCCACCAGTGGTCCCAGGGAAGGGGTCAATCAGCCCCAGCATTTT; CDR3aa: CATSGPREGVNQPQHF
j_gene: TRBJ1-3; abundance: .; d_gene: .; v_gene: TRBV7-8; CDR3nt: TGTGCCAGCAGCTTTAGTGGAGGTCGGGGGAGCTCTGGAAACACCATATATTTT; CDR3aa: CASSFSGGRGSSGNTIYF
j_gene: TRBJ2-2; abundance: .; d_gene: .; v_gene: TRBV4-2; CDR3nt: TGTGCCAGCAGCCAAGAGGAGACCAGAGGCAGGGAGCTGTTTTTT; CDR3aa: CASSQEETRGRELFF
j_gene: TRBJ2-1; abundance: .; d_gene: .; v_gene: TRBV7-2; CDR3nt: TGTGCCAGCAGCCCGGACAGCTCCTACAATGAGCAGTTCTTC; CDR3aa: CASSPDSSYNEQFF
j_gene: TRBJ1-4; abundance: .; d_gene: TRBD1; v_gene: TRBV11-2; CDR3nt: TGTGCCAGCAGCCCAGGACAGGGTAGGAATGAAAAACTGTTTTTT; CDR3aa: CASSPGQGRNEKLFF
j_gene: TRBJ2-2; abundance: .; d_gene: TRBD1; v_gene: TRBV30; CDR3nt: TGTGCCTGGAGGGGGACAGGGGTAGCTAGGACCGGGGAGCTGTTTTTT; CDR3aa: CAWRGTGVARTGELFF
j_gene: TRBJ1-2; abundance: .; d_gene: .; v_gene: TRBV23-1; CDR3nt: TGCGCCAGCAGTCTCTTCCAGGGTTCTGGCTACACCTTC; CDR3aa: CASSLFQGSGYTF
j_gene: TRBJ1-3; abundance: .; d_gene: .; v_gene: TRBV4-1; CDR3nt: TGCGCCAGCAGCCAAGGACTGGGGAGTGCAAACACCATATATTTT; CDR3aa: CASSQGLGSANTIYF
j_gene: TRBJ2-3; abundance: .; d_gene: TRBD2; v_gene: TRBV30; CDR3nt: TGTGCCTTTGGCCAGGCTAGCGGGGGGAAAGATACGCAGTATTTT; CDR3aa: CAFGQASGGKDTQYF
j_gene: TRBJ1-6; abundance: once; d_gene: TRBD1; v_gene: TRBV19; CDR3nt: TGTGCCAGTAGTGAGGGGGCGGTCTATAATTCACCCCTCCACTTT; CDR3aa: CASSEGAVYNSPLHF
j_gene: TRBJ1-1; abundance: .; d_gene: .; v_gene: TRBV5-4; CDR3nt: TGTGCCAGCAGCTTGGCCGGCGGGTCGGAGGCTTTCTTT; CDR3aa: CASSLAGGSEAFF
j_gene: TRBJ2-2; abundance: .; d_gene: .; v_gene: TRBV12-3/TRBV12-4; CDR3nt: TGTGCCAGCAGTTTAAGCCTCACCGGGGAGCTGTTTTTT; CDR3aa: CASSLSLTGELFF
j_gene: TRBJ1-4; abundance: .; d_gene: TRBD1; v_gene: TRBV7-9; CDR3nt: TGTGCCAGCAGCTTATCCAGGGGGGACGAAAAACTGTTTTTT; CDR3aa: CASSLSRGDEKLFF
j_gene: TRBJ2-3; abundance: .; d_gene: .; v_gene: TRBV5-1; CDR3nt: TGCGCCAGCAGCTACGGGGGGCTTGGGGATACGCAGTATTTT; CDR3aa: CASSYGGLGDTQYF
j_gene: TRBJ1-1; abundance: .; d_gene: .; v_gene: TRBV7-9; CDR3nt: TGTGCCAGCAGCCGTCTGAACACTGAAGCTTTCTTT; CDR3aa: CASSRLNTEAFF
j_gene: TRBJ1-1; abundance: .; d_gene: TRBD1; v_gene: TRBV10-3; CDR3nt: TGTGCCACGTCACAGGGGACGAACACTGAAGCTTTCTTT; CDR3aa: CATSQGTNTEAFF
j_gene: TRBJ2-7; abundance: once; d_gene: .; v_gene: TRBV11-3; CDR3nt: TGTGCCAGCAGCTTAGCGGGGAGCTCCTACGAGCAGTACTTC; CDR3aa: CASSLAGSSYEQYF
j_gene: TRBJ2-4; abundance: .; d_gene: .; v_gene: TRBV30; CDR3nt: TGTGCCTGGAGTGTAGCGGACTCCTTTCAGTACTTC; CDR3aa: CAWSVADSFQYF
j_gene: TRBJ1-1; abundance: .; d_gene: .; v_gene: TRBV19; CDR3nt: TGTGCCAGTAGTATAGGCCCCGGGGTGAACACTGAAGCTTTCTTT; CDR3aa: CASSIGPGVNTEAFF
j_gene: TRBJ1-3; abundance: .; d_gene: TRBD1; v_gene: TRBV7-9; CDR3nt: TGTGCCAGCAGCTTAGAGCAGTGGACAGGGTTTGGAAACACCATATATTTT; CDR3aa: CASSLEQWTGFGNTIYF
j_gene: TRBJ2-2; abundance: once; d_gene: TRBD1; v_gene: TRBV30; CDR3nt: TGTGCCCGTTCCGGGACAGGTAACACCGGGGAGCTGTTTTTT; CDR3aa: CARSGTGNTGELFF
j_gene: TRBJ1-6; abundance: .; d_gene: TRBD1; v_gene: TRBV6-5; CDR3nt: TGTGCCAGCAGGGTCTACCAGGGGGCGAATTCACCCCTCCACTTT; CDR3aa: CASRVYQGANSPLHF
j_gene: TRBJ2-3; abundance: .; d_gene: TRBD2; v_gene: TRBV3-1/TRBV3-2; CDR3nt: TGTGCCGGCAGCCAAGACACCGTACGGGGGGACGGCACAGATACGCAGTATTTT; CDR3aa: CAGSQDTVRGDGTDTQYF
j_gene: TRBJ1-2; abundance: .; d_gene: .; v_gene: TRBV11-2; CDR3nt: TGTGCCAGGGAGAACATCGGACGGGGGAACTATGGCTACACCTTC; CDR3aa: CARENIGRGNYGYTF
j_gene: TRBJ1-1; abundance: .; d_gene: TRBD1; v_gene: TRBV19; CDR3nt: TGTGCCAGTAGTATAGATCGGCAGGGGGCGAGGTCTGAAGCTTTCTTT; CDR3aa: CASSIDRQGARSEAFF
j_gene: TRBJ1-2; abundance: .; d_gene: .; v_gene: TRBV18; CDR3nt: TGTGCCAGCTCAGCCGACAGAGCCTATGGCTACACCTTC; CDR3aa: CASSADRAYGYTF
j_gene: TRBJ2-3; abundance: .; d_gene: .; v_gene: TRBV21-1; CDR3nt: TGTGCCAGCAGCGTCGACAGGGACACAGATACGCAGTATTTT; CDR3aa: CASSVDRDTDTQYF
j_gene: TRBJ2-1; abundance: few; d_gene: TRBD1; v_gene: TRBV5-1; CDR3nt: TGCGCCAGCACCACGGGACAGGGGGTCGGTGAGCAGTTCTTC; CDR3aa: CASTTGQGVGEQFF
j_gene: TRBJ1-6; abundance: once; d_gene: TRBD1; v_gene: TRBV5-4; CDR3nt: TGTGCCAGCAGCTTCAGACAGGGCGACTATAATTCACCCCTCCACTTT; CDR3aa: CASSFRQGDYNSPLHF
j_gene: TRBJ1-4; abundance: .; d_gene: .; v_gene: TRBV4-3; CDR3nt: TGCGCCAGCAGCCGAAGAACGGAAGGGGAGGGTGAAAAACTGTTTTTT; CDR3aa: CASSRRTEGEGEKLFF
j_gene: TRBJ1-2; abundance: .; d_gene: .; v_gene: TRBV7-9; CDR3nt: TGTGCCAGCAGCTTAGTCACAGCTCCTAACTATGGCTACACCTTC; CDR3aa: CASSLVTAPNYGYTF
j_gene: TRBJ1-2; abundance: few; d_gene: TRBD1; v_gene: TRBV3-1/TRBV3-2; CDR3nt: TGTGCCAGCAGCCAGAGACAGGGACACGGGAATGGCTACACCTTC; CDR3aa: CASSQRQGHGNGYTF
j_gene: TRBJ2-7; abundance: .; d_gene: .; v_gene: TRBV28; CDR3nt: TGTGCCAGCAGAGGGGGAGTCGAGCAGTACTTC; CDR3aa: CASRGGVEQYF
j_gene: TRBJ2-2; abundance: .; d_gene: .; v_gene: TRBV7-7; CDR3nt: TGTGCCAGCAGCTTAGCCCCCAGGCGCCACACCGGGGAGCTGTTTTTT; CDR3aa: CASSLAPRRHTGELFF
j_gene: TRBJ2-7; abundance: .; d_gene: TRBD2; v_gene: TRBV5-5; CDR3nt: TGTGCCAGCAGTTTTGGACTAGCGGGGACCGTGGGGGAGCAGTACTTC; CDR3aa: CASSFGLAGTVGEQYF
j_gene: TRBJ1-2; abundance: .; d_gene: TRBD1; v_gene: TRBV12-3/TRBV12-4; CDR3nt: TGTGCCAGCAGTTTAAACAGGGGCTATGGCTACACCTTC; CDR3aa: CASSLNRGYGYTF
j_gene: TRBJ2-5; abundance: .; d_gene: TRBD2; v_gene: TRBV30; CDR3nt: TGTGCCTGGAGCCCATTGCGGGGGGCAGAGACCCAGTACTTC; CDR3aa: CAWSPLRGAETQYF
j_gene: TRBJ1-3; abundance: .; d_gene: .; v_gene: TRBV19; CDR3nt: TGTGCCAGTAGTACCCGGACACTACTCTCTGGAAACACCATATATTTT; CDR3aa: CASSTRTLLSGNTIYF
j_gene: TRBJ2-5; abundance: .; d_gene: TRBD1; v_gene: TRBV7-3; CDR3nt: TGTGCCAGCAGCTTAAGGCCGACAGGGGAAGAGACCCAGTACTTC; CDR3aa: CASSLRPTGEETQYF
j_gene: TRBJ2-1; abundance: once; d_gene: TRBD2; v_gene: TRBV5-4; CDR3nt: TGTGCCAGCAGCCTTGGACTAGCGGGGCGCAATGAGCAGTTCTTC; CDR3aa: CASSLGLAGRNEQFF